This T cell receptor (beta chain) was identified in a study of shared clonotypes between healthy human individuals. CDR1 and CDR2 from the germline V gene are MNHEY and SVGAGI. The trim removed 0 bases at V and 0 bases at J, leaving 5 bases unmatched. The CDR3 spans 16 residues. In the original workflow: Filtering of immunoSEQ junctional sequences could not match full-length read filtering. Clones were read by immunoSEQ multiplex PCR, and TCRdb kept only the in-frame ones, dropping some. The DNA gave D and trimming, while V, J and clone size come from that table. This sample has around 2,000,000 clones, with 95% found just once. Turning to this clone: Other DNA sequences of this sample code for an identical CDR3.

The gene calls are TRBV6-5 and TRBJ2-7, with 7 nucleotides matching TRBD2. Sequencing was performed on naive CD4+ T cells sorted from blood. Subset given: CD45RA+ positively selected. This receptor was identified in a man in his late teens or twenties in good health. CDR3 loop: CASSYSASGPSYEQYF. DNA of the CDR3: TGTGCCAGCAGTTACTCGGCTAGCGGCCCCTCCTACGAGCAGTACTTC.